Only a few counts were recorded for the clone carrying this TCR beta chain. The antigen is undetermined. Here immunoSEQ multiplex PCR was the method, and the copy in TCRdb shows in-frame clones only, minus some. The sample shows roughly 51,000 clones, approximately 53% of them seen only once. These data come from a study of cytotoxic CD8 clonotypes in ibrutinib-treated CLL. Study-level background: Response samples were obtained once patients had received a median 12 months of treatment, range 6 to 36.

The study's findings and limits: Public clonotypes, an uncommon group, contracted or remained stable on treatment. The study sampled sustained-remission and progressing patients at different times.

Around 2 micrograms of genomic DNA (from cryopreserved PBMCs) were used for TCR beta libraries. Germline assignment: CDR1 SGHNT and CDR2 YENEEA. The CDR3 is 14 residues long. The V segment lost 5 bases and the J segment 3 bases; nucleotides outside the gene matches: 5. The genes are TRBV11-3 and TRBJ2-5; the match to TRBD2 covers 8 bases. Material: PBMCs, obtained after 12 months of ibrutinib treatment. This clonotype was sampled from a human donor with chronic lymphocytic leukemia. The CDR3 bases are TGTGCCAGCAGCCGGGCGGGAGGCAAAGAGACCCAGTACTTC. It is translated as CASSRAGGKETQYF.